The rows below give T cell receptor beta chains drawn from one sample of a study of T-cell reconstitution after alpha-beta-depleted transplantation in children. One entry per CDR3 protein, called by TCRdb with MiXCR from the PCR reads. The table has a few hundred thousand distinct CDR3 sequences, roughly 7.8% seen once. The specimen comprised peripheral blood, sampled 360 days after TCRalphabeta/CD19-depleted stem cell transplant. The receptors stem from a female patient aged 2 to 10 who had a stem cell transplant for Fanconi anemia, so the T cells may come from the graft donor. Both conserved end residues are part of each CDR3. Each record gives: V gene, clone size, J gene, D gene, CDR3 protein, CDR3 DNA. A D gene is named only where the DNA matches it firmly. Expanded clones are given a class, and other clones once, few, many or no size at all.

v_gene: TRBV10-3
abundance: many
j_gene: TRBJ2-1
d_gene: -
CDR3aa: CAISEGWSGSNEQFF
CDR3nt: TGTGCCATCAGTGAGGGATGGTCAGGGTCCAATGAGCAGTTCTTC

v_gene: TRBV6-5
abundance: many
j_gene: TRBJ2-1
d_gene: -
CDR3aa: CASSLQGPTYNEQFF
CDR3nt: TGTGCCAGCAGCCTCCAAGGACCTACCTACAATGAGCAGTTCTTC

v_gene: TRBV5-1
abundance: -
j_gene: TRBJ1-4
d_gene: TRBD1
CDR3aa: CASSLGQGASINEKLFF
CDR3nt: TGCGCCAGCAGCTTGGGCCAGGGGGCGTCGATAAATGAAAAACTGTTTTTT

v_gene: TRBV29-1
abundance: many
j_gene: TRBJ2-7
d_gene: TRBD1
CDR3aa: CSVGVIGTGVSYEQYF
CDR3nt: TGCAGCGTTGGTGTCATAGGGACAGGAGTCTCCTACGAGCAGTACTTC

v_gene: TRBV2
abundance: many
j_gene: TRBJ2-1
d_gene: TRBD2
CDR3aa: CASSERGRAGNEQFF
CDR3nt: TGTGCCAGCAGTGAGCGAGGGAGGGCGGGGAATGAGCAGTTCTTC

v_gene: TRBV7-8
abundance: many
j_gene: TRBJ2-5
d_gene: -
CDR3aa: CASSLAPSTRRGNQETQYF
CDR3nt: TGTGCCAGCAGCTTAGCCCCCTCAACTAGGAGGGGCAACCAAGAGACCCAGTACTTC

v_gene: TRBV18
abundance: few
j_gene: TRBJ1-1
d_gene: -
CDR3aa: CASSPLRTVLDTEAFF
CDR3nt: TGTGCCAGCTCACCATTACGGACCGTTTTGGACACTGAAGCTTTCTTT

v_gene: TRBV6-1
abundance: many
j_gene: TRBJ1-2
d_gene: -
CDR3aa: CAGSYANYGYTF
CDR3nt: TGTGCCGGCTCCTACGCTAACTATGGCTACACCTTC

v_gene: TRBV7-6
abundance: many
j_gene: TRBJ2-3
d_gene: TRBD1
CDR3aa: CASSPNPGQGTDTQYF
CDR3nt: TGTGCCAGCAGCCCCAATCCGGGACAGGGCACAGATACGCAGTATTTT

v_gene: TRBV24-1
abundance: -
j_gene: TRBJ1-2
d_gene: -
CDR3aa: CATSDPGDGYTF
CDR3nt: TGTGCCACCAGTGACCCAGGGGACGGCTACACCTTC

v_gene: TRBV5-1
abundance: few
j_gene: TRBJ2-3
d_gene: TRBD2
CDR3aa: CASSFGWTSGTDTQYF
CDR3nt: TGCGCCAGCAGCTTTGGCTGGACTAGCGGCACAGATACGCAGTATTTT

v_gene: TRBV13
abundance: many
j_gene: TRBJ1-1
d_gene: -
CDR3aa: CASSFITGIEAFF
CDR3nt: TGTGCCAGCAGCTTCATAACAGGGATTGAAGCTTTCTTT

v_gene: TRBV29-1
abundance: few
j_gene: TRBJ2-3
d_gene: -
CDR3aa: CSVEVPNDNTQYF
CDR3nt: TGCAGCGTTGAAGTTCCAAACGATAATACGCAGTATTTT

v_gene: TRBV6-1
abundance: -
j_gene: TRBJ2-5
d_gene: TRBD1
CDR3aa: CASSERDRALRETQYF
CDR3nt: TGTGCCAGCAGTGAAAGGGACAGGGCGCTGCGGGAGACCCAGTACTTC

v_gene: TRBV7-8
abundance: many
j_gene: TRBJ2-3
d_gene: TRBD1
CDR3aa: CASSPANRGHRDTQYF
CDR3nt: TGTGCCAGCAGCCCAGCCAACAGGGGGCATAGAGATACGCAGTATTTT

v_gene: TRBV2
abundance: -
j_gene: TRBJ2-5
d_gene: TRBD2
CDR3aa: CASIEWPNAGAPVETQYF
CDR3nt: TGTGCCAGCATCGAGTGGCCGAACGCGGGAGCACCGGTGGAGACCCAGTACTTC

v_gene: TRBV20-1
abundance: -
j_gene: TRBJ1-1
d_gene: TRBD1
CDR3aa: CSAAHSGQGRTEAFF
CDR3nt: TGCAGTGCCGCGCATTCGGGACAGGGACGTACTGAAGCTTTCTTT

v_gene: TRBV6-2/TRBV6-3
abundance: many
j_gene: TRBJ2-7
d_gene: TRBD2
CDR3aa: CASITRLAGGSYEQYF
CDR3nt: TGTGCCAGCATCACCAGGTTAGCGGGGGGATCCTACGAGCAGTACTTC

v_gene: TRBV23-1
abundance: few
j_gene: TRBJ2-5
d_gene: TRBD2
CDR3aa: CASSVLAGQETQYF
CDR3nt: TGCGCCAGCAGCGTACTAGCGGGTCAAGAGACCCAGTACTTC

v_gene: TRBV7-2
abundance: many
j_gene: TRBJ2-7
d_gene: TRBD2
CDR3aa: CASSLTSGGYEQYF
CDR3nt: TGTGCCAGCAGCTTAACTAGCGGAGGTTACGAGCAGTACTTC

v_gene: TRBV20-1
abundance: many
j_gene: TRBJ2-1
d_gene: -
CDR3aa: CSARRGAGEQFF
CDR3nt: TGCAGTGCTAGACGGGGGGCGGGTGAGCAGTTCTTC

v_gene: TRBV29-1
abundance: -
j_gene: TRBJ1-1
d_gene: -
CDR3aa: CSVPQDPSGTEAFF
CDR3nt: TGCAGCGTTCCCCAGGATCCGAGCGGCACTGAAGCTTTCTTT

v_gene: TRBV5-6
abundance: -
j_gene: TRBJ1-1
d_gene: -
CDR3aa: CASSPIRDLNTEAFF
CDR3nt: TGTGCCAGCAGCCCCATTCGGGATTTGAACACTGAAGCTTTCTTT

v_gene: TRBV5-1
abundance: -
j_gene: TRBJ2-6
d_gene: TRBD1
CDR3aa: CASSFIFNPGQMSSGANVLTF
CDR3nt: TGCGCCAGCAGCTTCATATTCAATCCGGGACAGATGAGCTCTGGGGCCAACGTCCTGACTTTC

v_gene: TRBV5-1
abundance: few
j_gene: TRBJ1-4
d_gene: -
CDR3aa: CASSLGWGAANEKLFF
CDR3nt: TGCGCCAGCAGCTTGGGATGGGGAGCGGCTAATGAAAAACTGTTTTTT

v_gene: TRBV5-1
abundance: -
j_gene: TRBJ1-5
d_gene: -
CDR3aa: CASSFHPWGGPSKEAQHF
CDR3nt: TGCGCCAGCAGCTTCCACCCCTGGGGAGGCCCGAGTAAAGAAGCCCAGCATTTT

v_gene: TRBV6-4
abundance: many
j_gene: TRBJ2-3
d_gene: -
CDR3aa: CASSDSGPTDTQYF
CDR3nt: TGTGCCAGCAGTGACTCTGGCCCCACAGATACGCAGTATTTT

v_gene: TRBV5-8
abundance: -
j_gene: TRBJ1-1
d_gene: -
CDR3aa: CASSLANSMNTEAFF
CDR3nt: TGTGCCAGCAGCTTGGCCAACAGCATGAACACTGAAGCTTTCTTT

v_gene: TRBV3-1
abundance: -
j_gene: TRBJ2-7
d_gene: -
CDR3aa: CASSQALLGYEQYF
CDR3nt: TGTGCCAGCAGCCAAGCCCTACTCGGCTACGAGCAGTACTTC

v_gene: TRBV5-1
abundance: many
j_gene: TRBJ2-7
d_gene: -
CDR3aa: CASSPTSRVYEQYF
CDR3nt: TGCGCCAGCAGCCCAACGTCCAGGGTTTACGAGCAGTACTTC

v_gene: TRBV3-1
abundance: -
j_gene: TRBJ2-4
d_gene: -
CDR3aa: CASARASANIQYF
CDR3nt: TGTGCCAGTGCCAGGGCCTCGGCGAACATTCAGTACTTC

v_gene: TRBV5-1
abundance: many
j_gene: TRBJ2-7
d_gene: TRBD1
CDR3aa: CASSRNLGQGNEQYF
CDR3nt: TGCGCCAGCAGCCGAAACCTCGGACAGGGCAACGAGCAGTACTTC

v_gene: TRBV30
abundance: few
j_gene: TRBJ1-6
d_gene: -
CDR3aa: CAWRGNNSPLHF
CDR3nt: TGTGCCTGGAGAGGTAATAATTCACCCCTCCACTTT

v_gene: TRBV30
abundance: few
j_gene: TRBJ1-2
d_gene: TRBD1
CDR3aa: CAWSVPGTGYGYTF
CDR3nt: TGTGCCTGGAGTGTCCCCGGGACAGGGTATGGCTACACCTTC

v_gene: TRBV25-1
abundance: many
j_gene: TRBJ2-3
d_gene: -
CDR3aa: CASSHFTRGGDTQYF
CDR3nt: TGTGCCAGCAGTCATTTCACTCGAGGCGGAGATACGCAGTATTTT

v_gene: TRBV5-1
abundance: many
j_gene: TRBJ2-5
d_gene: TRBD2
CDR3aa: CASSLKPSGSRETQYF
CDR3nt: TGCGCCAGCAGCTTGAAGCCTAGCGGGAGTCGGGAGACCCAGTACTTC

v_gene: TRBV7-2
abundance: many
j_gene: TRBJ2-5
d_gene: -
CDR3aa: CASSLARGETQYF
CDR3nt: TGTGCCAGCAGCTTAGCCCGGGGAGAGACCCAGTACTTC

v_gene: TRBV12-3/TRBV12-4
abundance: many
j_gene: TRBJ1-1
d_gene: -
CDR3aa: CASSPMTGKAFF
CDR3nt: TGTGCCAGCAGTCCGATGACGGGAAAAGCTTTCTTT

v_gene: TRBV7-9
abundance: few
j_gene: TRBJ2-3
d_gene: TRBD1
CDR3aa: CASSLWEQGLDTQYF
CDR3nt: TGTGCCAGCAGCTTATGGGAACAGGGGCTAGATACGCAGTATTTT

v_gene: TRBV6-1
abundance: many
j_gene: TRBJ1-3
d_gene: TRBD1
CDR3aa: CASRDRGSGNTIYF
CDR3nt: TGTGCCAGCAGAGACAGGGGTTCGGGAAACACCATATATTTT

v_gene: TRBV2
abundance: many
j_gene: TRBJ1-5
d_gene: -
CDR3aa: CASSDSWSNQPQHF
CDR3nt: TGTGCCAGCAGTGACAGTTGGAGCAATCAGCCCCAGCATTTT

v_gene: TRBV20-1
abundance: -
j_gene: TRBJ1-1
d_gene: -
CDR3aa: CSARRIRGGTEAFF
CDR3nt: TGCAGTGCTAGGCGGATAAGGGGGGGCACTGAAGCTTTCTTT

v_gene: TRBV7-8
abundance: many
j_gene: TRBJ2-3
d_gene: TRBD2
CDR3aa: CASSLHSGLTDTQYF
CDR3nt: TGTGCCAGCAGCCTTCATAGCGGGCTCACAGATACGCAGTATTTT

v_gene: TRBV19
abundance: -
j_gene: TRBJ2-3
d_gene: TRBD2
CDR3aa: CASSIDSDSGDTDTQYF
CDR3nt: TGTGCCAGTAGTATAGATTCCGATAGCGGGGACACAGATACGCAGTATTTT

v_gene: TRBV7-2
abundance: -
j_gene: TRBJ2-3
d_gene: TRBD1
CDR3aa: CASSPRGRGTDTQYF
CDR3nt: TGTGCCAGCAGCCCAAGGGGGCGCGGAACAGATACGCAGTATTTT

v_gene: TRBV12-3/TRBV12-4
abundance: many
j_gene: TRBJ2-5
d_gene: -
CDR3aa: CASSFLADQETQYF
CDR3nt: TGTGCCAGCAGTTTCCTGGCGGACCAAGAGACCCAGTACTTC

v_gene: TRBV9
abundance: -
j_gene: TRBJ2-7
d_gene: -
CDR3aa: CASSERGGSSYEQYF
CDR3nt: TGTGCCAGCAGCGAGCGAGGGGGTAGCTCCTACGAGCAGTACTTC

v_gene: TRBV18
abundance: many
j_gene: TRBJ1-1
d_gene: -
CDR3aa: CASSPTGWDEAFF
CDR3nt: TGTGCCAGCTCACCAACAGGGTGGGATGAAGCTTTCTTT

v_gene: TRBV28
abundance: many
j_gene: TRBJ2-1
d_gene: TRBD2
CDR3aa: CASSLGLASNEQFF
CDR3nt: TGTGCCAGCAGTCTAGGACTAGCTAGCAATGAGCAGTTCTTC

v_gene: TRBV5-1
abundance: -
j_gene: TRBJ2-7
d_gene: -
CDR3aa: CASSLPGLGSYEQYF
CDR3nt: TGCGCCAGCAGCTTACCCGGCTTAGGCTCCTACGAGCAGTACTTC

v_gene: TRBV28
abundance: few
j_gene: TRBJ2-7
d_gene: -
CDR3aa: CASSFEADYEQYF
CDR3nt: TGTGCCAGCAGTTTTGAGGCAGACTACGAGCAGTACTTC

v_gene: TRBV28
abundance: -
j_gene: TRBJ2-2
d_gene: TRBD1
CDR3aa: CASRKGTGPTNTGELFF
CDR3nt: TGTGCCAGCAGAAAAGGGACAGGGCCCACGAACACCGGGGAGCTGTTTTTT

v_gene: TRBV12-3/TRBV12-4
abundance: many
j_gene: TRBJ2-3
d_gene: -
CDR3aa: CASSPYPDTQYF
CDR3nt: TGTGCCAGCAGCCCGTATCCAGATACGCAGTATTTT